This TCR beta chain was observed in a study of blood T cell repertoires in COVID-19. Study-wide background: There were acute and convalescent COVID-19 samples, and they came from the United States, Italy and Spain. PBMCs, B-cell-depleted T cells, or T cells provided the cDNA or gDNA that made up the material.

Germline CDR1 MRHNA, CDR2 SNTAGT. V was clipped by 3 bases and J by 7 bases, with 16 bases between them. The CDR3 covers 14 residues. Original analysis: Reference gene primer amplification gave estimated nucleated cell counts. The protocol was immunoSEQ multiplex PCR, while the TCRdb copy is restricted to in-frame clones and leaves out a portion. V and J calls and clone size are given by that table; D and trimming were obtained from the DNA. The sample carries around 99,000 clones, 60% to 85% recorded once. Sequencing was performed on peripheral blood. This clonotype was obtained from a human donor in a cohort sampled during active or convalescent COVID-19. V and J are TRBV6-4 and TRBJ2-7; D perhaps matches TRBD2 (6 bases). This chain's CDR3 is CASSESGRLGEQYF. In nucleotides, the CDR3 is TGTGCCAGCAGTGAGTCAGGGAGGCTTGGGGAGCAGTACTTC.